This T cell receptor (beta chain) was identified in a study of T cells after yellow fever vaccination. Study-wide background: The authors prepared low-cell-number fractions using SMART-Seq v4 Ultra Low Input. Study-level points and caveats: Once the booster was given, most primary-vaccination clones reappeared, at about 95% for CD4 and 85% to 90% for CD8. A weaker secondary response peaked on day 5, the primary on day 15.

The germline CDR1 and CDR2 sequences are KGHSH and LQKENI. CDR3 length equals 17 residues. Deletions cut 6 bases from V and 2 bases from J, with 17 bases between. TCRdb recomputed calls from the 5' RACE reads with MiXCR, one row per CDR3 protein. The table records 230,000 or so distinct CDR3 sequences, around 6.7% of them present only once. As regards this clonotype: Its antigen is as yet unknown.

The receptor comes from a man under 40 who received the YFV17D yellow fever vaccine. The genes are TRBV18 and TRBJ2-6; D is possibly TRBD1 or TRBD2 (5 bases each). The sample was CD4+ T cells sorted from PBMCs, taken on the day of the yellow fever booster vaccination. The CDR3: CASSPGRLQAGANVLTF. The DNA for the CDR3 is TGTGCCAGCTCCCCGGGACGGCTCCAGGCTGGGGCCAACGTCCTGACTTTC. The entire variable domain, with the rest obtained from reference TRBV18 and TRBJ2-6, is as follows: NAGVMQNPRHLVRRRGQEARLRCSPMKGHSHVYWYRQLPEEGLKFMVYLQKENIIDESGMPKERFSAEFPKEGPSILRIQQVVRGDSAAYFCASSPGRLQAGANVLTFGAGSRLTVL.